This TCR beta chain was sequenced for a study of T-cell memory formation after mild COVID-19. A single record per CDR3 protein comes from TCRdb applying MiXCR to the 5' RACE reads. The sample yields some 150,000 distinct CDR3 sequences, roughly 13% seen once. This clonotype was seen more than once but under ten times. The CDR3 extends over 13 amino acids. In germline, CDR1 is LGHNA, CDR2 YNFKEQ. Trimming pared 7 bases from V and 5 bases from J, leaving 14 bases between. The TCR originated in an adult woman who had mild COVID-19 (a few samples of this study predate the infection). Cell type and time point are not known. The rearrangement links TRBV4-2 to TRBJ1-1; a weak D match, TRBD1 (6 bases). Sequenced input: PBMCs or a T cell subset sorted from them (not recorded which). Written as DNA, the CDR3 is TGTGCCAGCACCCCAAGGGGGGAAACTGAAGCTTTCTTT. It yields the protein CASTPRGETEAFF.